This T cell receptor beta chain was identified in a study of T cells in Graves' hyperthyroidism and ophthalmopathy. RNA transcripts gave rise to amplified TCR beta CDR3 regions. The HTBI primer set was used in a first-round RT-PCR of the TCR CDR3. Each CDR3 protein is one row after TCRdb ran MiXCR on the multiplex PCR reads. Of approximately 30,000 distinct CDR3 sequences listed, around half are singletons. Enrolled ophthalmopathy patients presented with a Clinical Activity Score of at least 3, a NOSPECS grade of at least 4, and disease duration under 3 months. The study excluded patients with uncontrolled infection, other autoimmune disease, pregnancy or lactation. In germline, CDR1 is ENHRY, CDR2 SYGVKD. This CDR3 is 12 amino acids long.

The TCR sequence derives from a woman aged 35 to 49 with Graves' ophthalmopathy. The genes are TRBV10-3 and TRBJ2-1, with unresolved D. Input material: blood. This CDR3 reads CAPVEYHNEQFF. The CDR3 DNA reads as TGTGCTCCAGTGGAGTACCACAATGAGCAGTTCTTC.